This entry features one T cell receptor beta chain sequence. Antigen unknown. The method was immunoSEQ multiplex PCR; TCRdb's version includes in-frame clones alone and lacks a portion of them. There are around 50,000 clones in the sample; around 85% occur only once, and approximately 7% lies in the top ten. These data come from a study of T cell responses to AZD1222 COVID-19 vaccine. Overall study findings and caveats: At study baseline, merely several AZD1222 recipients were seropositive. Once two AZD1222 doses were given, Spike-specific TCR breadth and depth went up. Among the donors, most were white British and more were female, and clonal diversity was possibly underestimated.

The CDR3 spans 16 residues. With 9 bases clipped from V and 0 bases from J, the junction kept 8 bases outside the gene matches. Germline CDR1 is LNHDA and CDR2 is SQIVND (reference sequence). The chain combines TRBV19 with TRBJ1-3; 10 nucleotides align to TRBD1. This TCR was recovered from an adult who received the AZD1222 COVID-19 vaccine. The source material was peripheral blood, sampled 28 days after the second AZD1222 dose. Here the CDR3 DNA reads TGTGCCAGCAGATGGGACAGGGGACCCTCTGGAAACACCATATATTTT. Protein product: CASRWDRGPSGNTIYF. The full variable domain, its missing parts supplied by reference TRBV19 and TRBJ1-3, is DGGITQSPKYLFRKEGQNVTLSCEQNLNHDAMYWYRQDPGQGLRLIYYSQIVNDFQKGDIAEGYSVSREKKESFPLTVTSAQKNPTAFYLCASRWDRGPSGNTIYFGEGSWLTVV.